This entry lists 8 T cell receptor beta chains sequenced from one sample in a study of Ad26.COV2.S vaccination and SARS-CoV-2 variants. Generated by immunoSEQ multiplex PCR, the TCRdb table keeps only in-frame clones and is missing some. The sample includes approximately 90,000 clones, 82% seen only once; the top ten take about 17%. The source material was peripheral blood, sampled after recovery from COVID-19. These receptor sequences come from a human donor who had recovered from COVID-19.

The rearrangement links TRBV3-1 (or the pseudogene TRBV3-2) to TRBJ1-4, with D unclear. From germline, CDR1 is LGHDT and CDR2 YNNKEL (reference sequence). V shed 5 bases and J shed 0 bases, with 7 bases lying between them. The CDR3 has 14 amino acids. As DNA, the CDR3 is TGTGCCAGCAGCAACGCTGCAACTAATGAAAAACTGTTTTTT. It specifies CASSNAATNEKLFF.

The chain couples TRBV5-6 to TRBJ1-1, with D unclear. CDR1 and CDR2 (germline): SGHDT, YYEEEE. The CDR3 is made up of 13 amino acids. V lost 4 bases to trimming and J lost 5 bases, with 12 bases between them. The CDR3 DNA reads TGTGCCAGCAGCGAGGTAAGAGGTACTGAAGCTTTCTTT. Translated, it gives CASSEVRGTEAFF.

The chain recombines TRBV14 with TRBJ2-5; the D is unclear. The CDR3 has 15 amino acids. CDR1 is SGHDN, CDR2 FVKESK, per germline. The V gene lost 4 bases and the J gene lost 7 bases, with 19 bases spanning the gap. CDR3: CASSPRGTSVGTQYF. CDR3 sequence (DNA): TGTGCCAGCAGCCCCCGTGGCACTTCGGTAGGGACCCAGTACTTC.

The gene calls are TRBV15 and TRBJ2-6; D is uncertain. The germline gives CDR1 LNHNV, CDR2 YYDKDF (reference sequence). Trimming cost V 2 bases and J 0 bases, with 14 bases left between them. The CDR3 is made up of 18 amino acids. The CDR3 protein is CATSRFAGRRSGANVLTF. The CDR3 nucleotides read TGTGCCACCAGCAGATTCGCAGGACGTCGCTCTGGGGCCAACGTCCTGACTTTC. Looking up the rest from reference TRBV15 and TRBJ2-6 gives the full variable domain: DAMVIQNPRYQVTQFGKPVTLSCSQTLNHNVMYWYQQKSSQAPKLLFHYYDKDFNNEADTPDNFQSRRPNTSFCFLDIRSPGLGDTAMYLCATSRFAGRRSGANVLTFGAGSRLTVL.

The chain's CDR3 is CASSLGHGELFF. Written as DNA, the CDR3 is TGTGCCAGCAGCCTCGGCCACGGGGAGCTGTTTTTT. The chain carries TRBV3-1 (or the pseudogene TRBV3-2) and TRBJ2-2; D gene ambiguous. In germline, CDR1 is LGHDT, CDR2 YNNKEL (reference sequence). V dropped 4 bases and J dropped 7 bases, with 7 bases sitting between them. The length of the CDR3 is 12 residues.

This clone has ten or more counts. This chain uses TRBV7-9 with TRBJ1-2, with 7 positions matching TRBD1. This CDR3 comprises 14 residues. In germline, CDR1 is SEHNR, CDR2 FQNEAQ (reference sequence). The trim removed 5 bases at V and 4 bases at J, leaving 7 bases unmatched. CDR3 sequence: CASSAGQTFYGYTF. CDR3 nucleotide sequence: TGTGCCAGCAGCGCGGGACAGACCTTCTATGGCTACACCTTC. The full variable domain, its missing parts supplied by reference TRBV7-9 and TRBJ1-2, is DTGVSQNPRHKITKRGQNVTFRCDPISEHNRLYWYRQTLGQGPEFLTYFQNEAQLEKSRLLSDRFSAERPKGSFSTLEIQRTEQGDSAMYLCASSAGQTFYGYTFGSGTRLTVV.

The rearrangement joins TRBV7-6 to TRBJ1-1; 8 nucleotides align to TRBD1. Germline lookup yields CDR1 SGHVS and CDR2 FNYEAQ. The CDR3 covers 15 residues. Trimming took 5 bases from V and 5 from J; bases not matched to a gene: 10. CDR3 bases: TGTGCCAGCAGCCCGAGGACAGGGTTGACGACTGAAGCTTTCTTT. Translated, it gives CASSPRTGLTTEAFF.

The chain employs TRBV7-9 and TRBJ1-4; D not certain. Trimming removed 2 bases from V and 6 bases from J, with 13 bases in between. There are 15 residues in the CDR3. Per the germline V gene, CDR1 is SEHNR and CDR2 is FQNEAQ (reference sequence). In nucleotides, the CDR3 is TGTGCCAGCAGCTTACGAGGAGGGCCGGATGAAAAACTGTTTTTT. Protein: CASSLRGGPDEKLFF. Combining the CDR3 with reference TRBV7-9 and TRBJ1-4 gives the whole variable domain DTGVSQNPRHKITKRGQNVTFRCDPISEHNRLYWYRQTLGQGPEFLTYFQNEAQLEKSRLLSDRFSAERPKGSFSTLEIQRTEQGDSAMYLCASSLRGGPDEKLFFGSGTQLSVL.